This paragraph covers one T cell receptor (beta chain) sequence. This clonotype was recorded at least ten times. What antigen it recognizes has not been identified. No qualities accompany the bases; no much larger clone lies one base away. This entry belongs to a study of CD8 T cells in ankylosing spondylitis (dated 2017 in TCRdb). Background for the entire study: To find TCR variants linked to disease, the study profiled T cell receptor beta repertoires in ankylosing spondylitis patients and healthy donors. The whole study cohort included over a hundred healthy donors and 25 or so ankylosing spondylitis patients. Peripheral blood samples were taken, and synovial fluid was additionally collected from ankylosing spondylitis patients. General study outcomes and caveats: Blood from ankylosing spondylitis patients appeared to be characterized by a TCR beta motif composed of about 8 highly homologous amino acid variants. According to the report, matched synovial fluid samples from ankylosing spondylitis patients were significantly enriched for the disease-linked clones. In peripheral blood, the disease-linked clones were found at relatively low frequencies and had a CD8+ phenotype. Some motif variants had previously been reported in the synovial fluid and blood of reactive arthritis patients, which suggests shared mechanisms of disease initiation.

V and J are trimmed by 1 base and 4 bases, and the gene matches miss 8 bases of the junction. CDR1 and CDR2, per the germline V gene, are SGHVS and FNYEAQ. From the cysteine up to the phenylalanine, the CDR3 has a length of 16 residues. The DNA shown is the 48-base CDR3, in frame from base 1. For sequencing, an Illumina HiSeq 2500 was employed. Quantitative 5'-RACE with molecular barcodes was the method used to prepare the TCR beta libraries. From the authors' description of their analysis: To identify disease-linked TCR variants, a new computational method was used, one built on a probabilistic model of VDJ rearrangement. TCRdb reanalyzed the raw reads on its own, using fastp at Q25 for trimming and MiXCR for clone calling, and kept in-frame beta chains. Rows merge per CDR3 protein into single entries with the most common DNA and genes. These V and J calls derive from TCRdb rather than the authors' analysis. This sample has about 220,000 distinct CDR3 sequences in its table, and 7% to 8% of those were observed once. The ten largest account for 13% to 15% of the sample.

What was sequenced was blood, either unsorted or a sorted T cell fraction (not recorded which). The TCR comes from a male donor with ankylosing spondylitis. The V and J segments used are TRBV7-6 and TRBJ2-3, with 7 bases aligning to TRBD2. The DNA sequence follows: TGTGCCAGCAGCTTAGAATCGACTAGCAGGCCAGATACGCAGTATTTT. This sequence encodes CASSLESTSRPDTQYF.